The entry below describes one TCR beta chain. Its antigen is undetermined. The sample holds other DNA sequences that translate to the same CDR3. A multiplex PCR was run with 60 Vbeta primers and 13 Jbeta primers. The method was immunoSEQ multiplex PCR; TCRdb's version includes in-frame clones alone and lacks a portion of them. This table has about 190,000 clones, roughly 73% appearing once. The source of the sample is a study of cytomegalovirus exposure and HLA in healthy donors. Overall study findings and caveats: Per a prior analysis, the majority of TCR beta V segments were productive roughly 90% or roughly 30% of the time.

V was trimmed by 5 bases and J by 3 bases, leaving 11 bases between them. Germline CDR1 reads MDHEN; CDR2 reads SYDVKM. The CDR3 is 14 amino acids. Sequencing was done on a sample of PBMCs. The genes are TRBV28 and TRBJ1-5; the D is unclear. The TCR sequence derives from a woman younger than 45 in good health and CMV-seropositive. The CDR3: CASSRGGSNQPQHF. In nucleotides, the CDR3 is TGTGCCAGCAGTCGGGGAGGGTCCAATCAGCCCCAGCATTTT.